The entry that follows covers one TCR beta chain sequence. CDR3 length: 12 amino acids. V shed 4 bases and J shed 9 bases, with 11 bases lying between them. The germline V gene has CDR1 SGHRS and CDR2 YFSETQ. This record belongs to a study of blood T cell repertoires in COVID-19. Study background: The analysed material was cDNA or gDNA that came from T cells, B-cell-depleted T cells, or PBMCs.

How the authors handled the data: Quantification of nucleated cells was approximated via reference gene primer amplification. Clones were sequenced by immunoSEQ multiplex PCR, and TCRdb holds only the in-frame ones, with some missing. V and J calls and clone size are those listed in that table; D and trimming were worked out from the DNA. The sample includes fewer than 110,000 clones, about 92% of them seen just once. The chain combines TRBV5-1 with TRBJ2-1; D not resolved. Sequences were obtained from peripheral blood. This clonotype was obtained from an elderly woman in a cohort sampled during active COVID-19. The CDR3 DNA is TGCGCCAGCAGCCACCCTACGGGTGAGCAGTTCTTC. Protein sequence: CASSHPTGEQFF.